The present T cell receptor beta chain was sequenced within a study of cytomegalovirus exposure and HLA in healthy donors. In the study overall: The 100 to 150 validation repertoires and the 666 first-cohort repertoires shared a platform, a later analysis reported. Study outcomes and limitations: CMV antigen specificity was confirmed in vitro for a few CMV-associated chains. The authors enumerated over 150 TCR beta chains as linked to cytomegalovirus.

About this clone: Its antigen remains unidentified.

Produced via immunoSEQ multiplex PCR; TCRdb's table is partial and in-frame only. This sample yields 170,000 or so clones, of which roughly 84% are seen a single time; 2.5% to 3% belongs to the top ten. The donors were in the approximately 130-subject validation cohort; that cohort was separate from the approximately 670-subject first cohort. This clonotype was obtained from a woman between 18 and 30 years old in good health and CMV-seropositive. The sequencing input was PBMCs.

The CDR3 DNA follows: TGTGCCAGCGGACAGGGCGGAGGCTACACCTTC. Encoded protein: CASGQGGGYTF. The chain carries TRBV7-9 and TRBJ1-2, with 8 bases identical to TRBD1. This CDR3 is built from 11 residues. Germline values: CDR1 SEHNR, CDR2 FQNEAQ (reference sequence). Germline trimming cut 8 bases from V and 8 bases from J; bases unmatched to any gene: 4.